Below, 16 T cell receptor beta chains from the same sample are listed, as sequenced in a study of T cells after yellow fever vaccination. One entry per CDR3 protein results from TCRdb running MiXCR on the 5' RACE reads. The table includes fewer than 100,000 distinct CDR3 sequences, over 8% detected once. The sample in question was CD8+ T cells not binding an NS4B(214-222) dextramer, sorted from PBMCs, obtained around 14 days after the first yellow fever vaccination. The receptors were sampled from a man aged 18 to 29 who received the YFV17D yellow fever vaccine.

This clonotype came up a few times. This chain joins TRBV11-2 and TRBJ2-5; D unresolved. The germline V gene has CDR1 SGHAT and CDR2 FQNNGV. This CDR3 comprises 12 residues. The V end lost 9 bases, the J end lost 5 bases, and 13 bases lay between the germline ends. CDR3 in amino acids: CASSGAQETQYF. CDR3 DNA: TGTGCCAGTTCAGGAGCGCAGGAGACCCAGTACTTC.

The chain recombines TRBV27 with TRBJ2-2; D is perhaps TRBD1 or TRBD2 (6 bases each). CDR1 and CDR2 from the germline V gene are MNHEY and SMNVEV (reference sequence). V was pared by 6 bases and J by 1 base, with 9 bases between. This CDR3 comprises 14 residues. CDR3 nucleotide sequence: TGTGCCAGCAGCGGGGGCCGGAACACCGGGGAGCTGTTTTTT. This codes for CASSGGRNTGELFF.

This clonotype showed up just a few times. The rearrangement links TRBV19 to TRBJ2-7; D is unclear. This CDR3 spans 13 amino acids. Germline CDR1 and CDR2: LNHDA and SQIVND (reference sequence). The ends were cut back, 7 bases at V and 0 bases at J, with 10 bases in the middle. The CDR3 DNA is TGTGCCAGTAACCCAGGACCCTCCTACGAGCAGTACTTC. Its translation is CASNPGPSYEQYF.

This clonotype was detected only a few times. The chain has TRBV4-3 and TRBJ1-1; 7 nucleotides agree with TRBD1. The trim removed 6 bases at V and 3 bases at J, leaving 1 base unmatched. Germline V lookup: CDR1 LGHNA, CDR2 YSLEER. CDR3 length equals 12 residues. CDR3 bases: TGCGCCAGCAGACAGGGGTACACTGAAGCTTTCTTT. Protein sequence: CASRQGYTEAFF.

J is TRBJ2-7 and V is TRBV7-2; 12 bases match TRBD2. This CDR3 contains 14 residues. Germline CDR1 and CDR2: SGHTA and FQGNSA. V dropped 8 bases and J dropped 4; count of bases not matched to a gene: 6. Here the CDR3 reads CASSPGLAGYEQYV. The CDR3 bases are TGTGCCAGCTCCCCGGGACTAGCGGGTTACGAGCAGTACGTC.

This clonotype was seen just once. The V and J genes are TRBV13 and TRBJ1-1; D gene uncertain. The CDR3 is made up of 13 amino acids. Germline CDR1 reads PRHDT; CDR2 reads FYEKMQ (reference sequence). V was pared by 6 bases and J by 1 base, with 9 bases between. This CDR3 is CASRAQPNTEAFF. CDR3 DNA: TGTGCCAGCAGAGCCCAGCCGAACACTGAAGCTTTCTTT.

V and J are TRBV3-1 and TRBJ2-5; D unresolved. This CDR3 has 14 amino acids. In germline, CDR1 is LGHDT, CDR2 YNNKEL (reference sequence). V lost 8 bases and J 0 bases, leaving 13 bases between the germline ends. CDR3 in DNA: TGTGCCAGCTTGGGCCCCCTGGACCAAGAGACCCAGTACTTC. Residues: CASLGPLDQETQYF.

The J gene is TRBJ2-1, the V gene TRBV5-1, with TRBD2 matching 8 bases. The CDR3 runs 15 residues. Germline V lookup: CDR1 SGHRS, CDR2 YFSETQ. With 3 bases clipped from V and 7 bases from J, the junction kept 9 bases outside the gene matches. In DNA, the CDR3 is TGCGCCAGCAGCTCGCTTTCGCGGGGGGAGAATGAGCAGTTCTTC. Translating it yields CASSSLSRGENEQFF.

This clonotype was seen only a few times. The chain recombines TRBV10-3 with TRBJ2-2; TRBD1 agrees at 7 bases. J was trimmed by 0 bases and V by 7 bases; bases with no gene match: 5. The CDR3 loop spans 15 amino acids. Germline V gene lookup returns CDR1 ENHRY and CDR2 SYGVKD. The CDR3 bases are TGTGCCATCAACCCGGGACAGACGAACACCGGGGAGCTGTTTTTT. Protein sequence: CAINPGQTNTGELFF.

This chain links TRBV7-9 with TRBJ1-5; D is uncertain. The germline V gene encodes CDR1 SEHNR and CDR2 FQNEAQ (reference sequence). This CDR3 region has 12 residues. The ends were cut back, 3 bases at V and 5 bases at J, with 5 bases in the middle. The CDR3 DNA sequence: TGTGCCAGCAGCTTTTCGGATCAGCCCCAGCATTTT. Amino acid sequence: CASSFSDQPQHF.

The chain has TRBV6-2 or TRBV6-3 and TRBJ2-7; 11 bases match TRBD1. This CDR3 has 14 amino acids. Germline-derived CDR1 and CDR2 are MNHEY and SVGEGT. V lost 8 bases to trimming and J lost 1 base; unmatched junction nucleotides: 4. The CDR3 DNA sequence: TGTGCCAGCTGGGACAGGGGGGGTTCCTACGAGCAGTACGTC. Translation: CASWDRGGSYEQYV.

This clonotype was seen a few times. The chain employs TRBV4-2 and TRBJ2-1, with D possibly matching TRBD2 (6 bases). V lost 1 base to trimming and J lost 5 bases, with 6 bases between them. The CDR3 loop spans 13 amino acids. Germline V gene sequence: CDR1 LGHNA, CDR2 YNFKEQ. The CDR3 nucleotides are TGTGCCAGCAGCCAAGGCGGGGACAATGAGCAGTTCTTC. Residues: CASSQGGDNEQFF.

This clonotype was counted a few times. J is TRBJ1-6 and V is TRBV27; TRBD1 might be the D (6 bases). The ends were cut back, 5 bases at V and 0 bases at J, with 11 bases in the middle. The CDR3 covers 16 residues. Germline loops: CDR1 MNHEY, CDR2 SMNVEV (reference sequence). The CDR3 reads CASSGGQSSYNSPLHF. The DNA for the CDR3 is TGTGCCAGCAGTGGGGGGCAGAGCTCCTATAATTCACCCCTCCACTTT.

The rearrangement links TRBV11-2 to TRBJ2-3, with a weak D call TRBD2 (5 bases). CDR3 length: 14 residues. Germline-derived CDR1 and CDR2 are SGHAT and FQNNGV. V was trimmed by 8 bases and J by 2 bases, leaving 14 bases between them. CDR3: CASAGPGFTDTQYF. The CDR3, as DNA: TGTGCCAGCGCGGGCCCTGGGTTCACAGATACGCAGTATTTT.

This clonotype was detected ten times or more. V usage is TRBV11-2 and J usage is TRBJ2-1; D perhaps matches TRBD2 (6 bases). Germline CDR1 is SGHAT and CDR2 is FQNNGV. V lost 5 bases to trimming and J lost 3 bases, with 14 bases between them. This CDR3 has 15 residues. This chain's CDR3 is CASSLPGGNYNEQFF. The CDR3 DNA sequence: TGTGCCAGCAGCCTACCCGGCGGGAACTACAATGAGCAGTTCTTC. The full variable domain, its missing parts supplied by reference TRBV11-2 and TRBJ2-1, is EAGVAQSPRYKIIEKRQSVAFWCNPISGHATLYWYQQILGQGPKLLIQFQNNGVVDDSQLPKDRFSAERLKGVDSTLKIQPAKLEDSAVYLCASSLPGGNYNEQFFGPGTRLTVL.

V and J are TRBV5-1 and TRBJ2-3; D may be TRBD2 (6 bases). This CDR3 is built from 16 residues. Trimming cost V 4 bases and J 1 base, with 16 bases left between them. Germline CDR1 and CDR2: SGHRS and YFSETQ. The CDR3 coding sequence is TGCGCCAGCAGCCCCCTACGAGGCGGGGGCACAGATACGCAGTATTTT. It codes for CASSPLRGGGTDTQYF.